This TCR beta chain comes out of a study of long-term antiretroviral therapy in people with HIV. HIV-positive participants all received treatment in the United States. Samples held roughly 0.95-10 million cryopreserved PBMC before DNA extraction. V lost 2 bases, J lost 6 bases, and 14 bases lay in between. The germline V gene has CDR1 SGHTA and CDR2 FQGNSA. The CDR3 length is 15 residues. As regards this clone: Its antigen is currently unknown.

Run at survey level, the immunoSEQ assay was version v3.0. About 35,000-55,000 T-cell genomes per sample were the sequencing target. The data were produced by immunoSEQ multiplex PCR, yet TCRdb's version contains in-frame clones alone and is incomplete. This sample has about 16,000 clones, with about 85% found just once. Study-wide results and caveats: Information on adherence to ART, viral resistance or therapy changes was unavailable.

The specimen comprised unsorted PBMCs, sampled about 1.2 years before starting antiretroviral therapy. The TCR originated in a man aged 25 to 40 with HIV. J is TRBJ2-1 and V is TRBV7-2; D might be TRBD2 (5 bases). The CDR3 here is CASSLSGSRINEQFF. For the CDR3, the DNA is TGTGCCAGCAGCTTAAGTGGGAGCAGGATCAATGAGCAGTTCTTC.